This TCR beta chain emerged from a study of blood T cells in healthy people across ages. Findings of the study overall: Age advanced and TCR beta diversity per million T cells fell, roughly linearly.

This clonotype turned up a few times. No antigen is known for it. The CDR3 spans 17 residues. Trimming at V came to 3 bases and at J to 0 bases, leaving 8 bases not matched to a gene. From germline, CDR1 is LGHNA and CDR2 YSLEER. The second PCR ran roughly 6 to 11 cycles with a sample-barcoded 5' primer and J-beta primers. Each cDNA molecule received a tag from a template-switch adaptor that had 12 random nucleotides. Via MiXCR, TCRdb re-called the 5' RACE reads, giving one row per CDR3 protein. The table records hundreds of thousands of distinct CDR3 sequences, 35% to 50% of them present only once. This clonotype was sampled from a man older than 75 in good health. This chain links TRBV4-3 with TRBJ2-3; 8 nucleotides align to TRBD2. The source material was blood. DNA for the CDR3: TGCGCCAGCAGCCAGGTTGGGAGCGGGGGCAGCACAGATACGCAGTATTTT. Encoded protein: CASSQVGSGGSTDTQYF.